This TCR beta chain stems from a study of T-cell memory formation after mild COVID-19. Study overall: The two donors had largely donor-specific TCR clusters.

The CDR3 is 15 residues long. The germline gives CDR1 SGHRS, CDR2 YFSETQ. The V and J ends lost 2 bases and 3 bases respectively, with 14 bases between them. Researchers used 5'RACE with constant-segment primers to make TCR alpha and TCR beta cDNA libraries that carry sample barcodes and UMIs. TCRdb reprocessed the 5' RACE reads via MiXCR and lists one record per CDR3 protein. The data contain under 300,000 distinct CDR3 sequences, roughly 16% of them singletons. This clonotype was seen only a few times. The rearrangement links TRBV5-1 to TRBJ2-5, with D possibly TRBD1 on 6 matching bases. Sequencing input: PBMCs or a T cell subset sorted from them (not recorded which). This clonotype was obtained from a man aged 18 to 29 who had mild COVID-19 (a few samples of this study predate the infection). Cell type and time point are not known. CDR3: CASSLQGGYEETQYF. The CDR3 coding sequence is TGCGCCAGCAGCTTACAGGGCGGCTACGAAGAGACCCAGTACTTC.